This T cell receptor beta chain emerged from a study of CXCR3-negative and CXCR3-positive naive CD8 T cells. The method, 5' RACE with UMI labels, was used to prepare the TRB cDNA libraries. TCRdb reanalyzed the 5' RACE reads, giving one entry per CDR3 protein sequence and no DNA. The sample has roughly 55,000 distinct CDR3 sequences; the top ten hold 0.55% to 0.6%. The germline V gene has CDR1 SEHNR and CDR2 FQNEAQ (reference sequence). This CDR3 is built from 13 residues. About this clonotype: What it recognizes is unknown.

Findings and caveats of the study: CXCR3-positive naive cells carried more hydrophobic TRB CDR3s than CXCR3-negative naive cells did.

Source material: naive CXCR3+ CD8+ T cells from blood. Subset here: CD45RO-CCR7+CD27+CD95- naive CD8+ T cells expressing CXCR3 (TNR3+). The TCR originated in a human donor in good health. Some clones in this sample may be carry-over from other donors' samples. The V gene is TRBV7-9, the J gene TRBJ2-3. CDR3 amino acids: CASSPLGTDTQYF.